This TCR beta chain is from a study of response to subunit inactivated influenza vaccine. Study-wide results and caveats: The authors suggested that few new T cells are recruited per seasonal influenza vaccination.

With respect to this clonotype: The antigen is unknown.

CDR1 and CDR2 (germline): SGHRS, YFSETQ. The V gene lost 0 bases and the J gene lost 6 bases, with 10 bases spanning the gap. This CDR3 region has 14 residues. TCRdb fed the RT-PCR reads into MiXCR, producing one record per CDR3 protein. The table includes over 450,000 distinct CDR3 sequences, roughly 13% detected once. This chain uses TRBV5-1 with TRBJ1-5, with D possibly being TRBD1 (6 bases). This TCR came from a man between 50 and 59 years old who received an inactivated influenza vaccine. Sample: PBMCs from blood, taken 45 days after vaccination. The CDR3 region is CASSLEQGGQPQHF. The CDR3, as DNA: TGCGCCAGCAGCTTGGAACAGGGCGGTCAGCCCCAGCATTTT.